This T cell receptor beta chain is drawn from a study of T cell responses to AZD1222 COVID-19 vaccine (dated by TCRdb to 2020 to 2023). With regard to the full study: Because spike-specific TCR depth and breadth did not differ between the two schedules, AZD1222 recipients who got a second dose at roughly 4 weeks were pooled with those who got a second dose at roughly 12 weeks. A total of 230 to 250 trial participants underwent TCR sequencing, of whom more than 200 had received two doses of AZD1222 and about 25 had received two doses of the MenACWY control vaccine. Enrollment into the trials was organized by age into subgroups of 18-55, 56-69 and 70-plus years, and those subgroups contained roughly 140, 27 and 60 TCR-sequenced participants, respectively. Paper-wide results and their limitations: In the small 56-69-year group, the increase in depth fell short of significance, most likely because of low power. Participants were mostly white British, with more females than males. The authors suggested clonal diversity may have been underestimated. After two AZD1222 doses, both the breadth and the depth of spike-specific TCRs were significantly higher than at day 0 and than in MenACWY recipients. CD4 TCRs associated with the vaccine covered the entire spike protein, and the dominant responses were in regions 160-218 and 743-854. Because no day 14 peak-response samples were available, the repertoires could be characterized only after the peak T cell response. Nearly half of unique spike-specific TCRs reportedly recognized epitopes outside regions mutated in the B.1.351 and B.1.1.7 variants. Only six or seven AZD1222 recipients were SARS-CoV-2 seropositive at baseline, limiting conclusions about previously exposed vaccinees.

The time point label, read with the paper, signifies: baseline before first vaccination. Vaccinee samples came from UK trials COV001 and COV002, including a single-blind randomized controlled phase 2/3 trial of AZD1222 (ChAdOx1 nCoV-19) in healthy adults. For TCRbeta chain sequencing, PBMC samples from trial participants were taken at day 0 and at day 28 after the second dose. The CDR3 regions of human TCRbeta chains were analyzed by immunosequencing. Regarding the original processing steps: TCRs in the repertoires were matched against a reference library of SARS-CoV-2-specific TCRs that had been generated with the MIRA antigen-specificity platform. Breadth was defined as the fraction of unique TCRs that were SARS-CoV-2-associated, and depth was defined as the fraction of total T cells that were SARS-CoV-2-associated. Each spike-specific TCR was assigned to its reactive spike region and to a CD4 or CD8 class using the MIRA data. Log10-transformed breadth and depth values were compared by one-way ANOVA with Sidak's multiple comparisons tests. Entries here come from immuneACCESS through TCRdb and include only in-frame sequences with V and J called. Some clones fail to appear in such tables; in the studies checked, an unresolved V gene covers under half of the shortfall, and the cause of the remainder is unknown. V and J calls plus clone size are reproduced from that table; the DNA served to infer D and trimming. The sample table records about 140,000 clones; less than 95% of these occur just once. Roughly 3.2% of the sample lies in the top ten.

Comments on this clone: There is no known antigen for this receptor. No base qualities exist here, and no much larger clone lies one base off it.

The germline ends are 5 bases apart after V is trimmed by 5 bases and J by 6 bases. In the germline V gene, CDR1 corresponds to SGHTA and CDR2 to FQGNSA. The CDR3 numbers 10 residues from cysteine through phenylalanine. Only the CDR3 DNA stays, 30 bases, in frame from base 1. The receptor comes from an adult in good health. The sample was peripheral blood, taken on day 0 of AZD1222 vaccination. The chain employs TRBV7-2 and TRBJ2-7; the D gene is not confidently resolved. The CDR3 corresponds to CASSISEQYF. The nucleotide sequence reads as follows: TGTGCCAGCAGCATAAGCGAGCAGTACTTC.